One and the same sample provided the 7 T cell receptor beta chains below, sequenced in a study of blood T cell repertoires in COVID-19. This table comes from immunoSEQ multiplex PCR, and its TCRdb copy is limited to in-frame clones, with some not included. The sample yields tens of thousands of clones, under 90% seen once. Sequenced: peripheral blood. Source of these receptors: a human donor with active COVID-19. The donor label of this sample is uncertain.

The V gene is TRBV19, the J gene TRBJ2-1; weak D call: TRBD2 (5 bases). This CDR3 has 15 residues. Per the germline V gene, CDR1 is LNHDA and CDR2 is SQIVND (reference sequence). With 7 bases removed from V and 4 bases from J, the gap between germline ends came to 17 bases. The CDR3 DNA follows: TGTGCCAGTAAGCCTGCTAGCCGAGGGTACAATGAGCAGTTCTTC. Translation gives CASKPASRGYNEQFF.

The count of this clone is one. The chain couples TRBV3-1 (or the pseudogene TRBV3-2) to TRBJ1-1, with D possibly being TRBD1 (5 bases). Per germline, CDR1 LGHDT and CDR2 YNNKEL (reference sequence). The V end was cut by 2 bases, the J end by 11 bases, with 15 bases between. The CDR3 sequence is 13 residues long. The CDR3: CASSQNQGPEAFF. CDR3 bases: TGTGCCAGCAGCCAAAACCAGGGTCCGGAGGCTTTCTTT.

The chain combines TRBV12-3 or TRBV12-4 with TRBJ1-1; D is unresolved. The length of the CDR3 is 13 residues. Trimming shortened V by 4 bases and J by 5 bases, and 11 bases separated the two germline ends. In DNA, the CDR3 is TGTGCCAGCAGTTCAGGATGGTTGACTGAAGCTTTCTTT. This sequence encodes CASSSGWLTEAFF.

This rearrangement joins TRBV10-3 to TRBJ1-1; possibly TRBD1 for D (5 bases). V was trimmed by 4 bases and J by 11 bases, leaving 14 bases between them. Germline V gives CDR1 ENHRY, CDR2 SYGVKD. CDR3 length equals 12 residues. The CDR3 protein is CAISGQGGGAFF. The CDR3, as DNA: TGTGCCATCAGTGGGCAGGGTGGAGGGGCTTTCTTT.

This rearrangement joins TRBV6-1 to TRBJ2-7; weak D call: TRBD2 (6 bases). V lost 2 bases and J lost 7, with 15 bases in between. The germline V gene has CDR1 MNHNS and CDR2 SASEGT. There are 14 residues in the CDR3. The CDR3 DNA reads as TGTGCCAGCAGTGAACGGGGCGGTCGGGGGGAGCAGTACTTC. This translates into CASSERGGRGEQYF.

This chain connects TRBV6-2 or TRBV6-3 to TRBJ2-5, with D perhaps matching TRBD2 (5 bases). V gave up 0 bases and J gave up 5 bases, with 13 bases separating them. In germline, CDR1 is MNHEY, CDR2 SVGEGT. This CDR3 region has 15 residues. The CDR3 sequence: CASSYSRSGSETQYF. The DNA of the CDR3 is TGTGCCAGCAGTTACTCCCGTTCGGGAAGTGAGACCCAGTACTTC.

This CDR3 reads CASSYVDRGDNTEAFF. The CDR3 DNA is TGTGCCAGCAGTTACGTGGACAGGGGCGATAACACTGAAGCTTTCTTT. V and J are TRBV6-6 and TRBJ1-1; the match to TRBD1 covers 9 bases. Unmatched junction bases numbered 6, after V lost 2 bases and J lost 2 bases. CDR3 length: 16 amino acids. The germline V gene has CDR1 MNHNY and CDR2 SVGAGI (reference sequence).